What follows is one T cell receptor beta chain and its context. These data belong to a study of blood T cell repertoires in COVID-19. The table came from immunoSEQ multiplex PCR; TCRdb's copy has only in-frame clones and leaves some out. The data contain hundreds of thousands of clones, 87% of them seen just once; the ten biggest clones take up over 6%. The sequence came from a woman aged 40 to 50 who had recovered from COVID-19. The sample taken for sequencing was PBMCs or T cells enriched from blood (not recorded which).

CDR3 protein: CASSLSGSHPYEQYF. CDR3 nucleotide sequence: TGTGCCAGCAGCTTAAGCGGGAGCCACCCCTACGAGCAGTACTTC. The chain joins TRBV25-1 to TRBJ2-7, with TRBD2 identical over 8 bases. Germline V gene data show CDR1 as MGHDK and CDR2 as SYGVNS. With V trimmed by 6 bases and J by 2 bases, 9 bases remained unmatched. CDR3 length: 15 amino acids.